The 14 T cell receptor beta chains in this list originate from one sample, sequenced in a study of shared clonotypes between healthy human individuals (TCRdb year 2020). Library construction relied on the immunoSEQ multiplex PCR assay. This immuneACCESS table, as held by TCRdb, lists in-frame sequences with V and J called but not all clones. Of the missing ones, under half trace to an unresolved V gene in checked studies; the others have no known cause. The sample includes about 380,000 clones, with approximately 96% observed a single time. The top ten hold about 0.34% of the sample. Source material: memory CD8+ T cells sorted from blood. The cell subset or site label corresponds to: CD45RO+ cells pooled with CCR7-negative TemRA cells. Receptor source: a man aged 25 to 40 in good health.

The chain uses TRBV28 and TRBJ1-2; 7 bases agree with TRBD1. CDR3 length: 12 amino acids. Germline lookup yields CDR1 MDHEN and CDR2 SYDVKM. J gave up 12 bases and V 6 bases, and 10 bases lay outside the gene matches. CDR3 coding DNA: TGTGCCAGCAGAGTGACAGGGATCGGACACACCTTC. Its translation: CASRVTGIGHTF.

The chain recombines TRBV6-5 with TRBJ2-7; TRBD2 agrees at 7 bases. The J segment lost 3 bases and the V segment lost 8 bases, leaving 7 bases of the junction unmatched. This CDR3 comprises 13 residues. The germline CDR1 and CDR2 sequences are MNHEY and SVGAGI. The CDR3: CASAVGGSYEQYF. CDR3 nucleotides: TGTGCCAGCGCCGTCGGCGGGAGCTACGAGCAGTACTTC.

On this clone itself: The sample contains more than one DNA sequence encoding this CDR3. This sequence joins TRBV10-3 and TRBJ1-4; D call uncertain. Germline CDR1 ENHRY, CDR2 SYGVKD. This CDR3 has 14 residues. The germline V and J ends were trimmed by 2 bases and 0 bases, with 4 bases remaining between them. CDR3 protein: CAISETTTNEKLFF. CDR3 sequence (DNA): TGTGCCATCAGTGAGACCACAACTAATGAAAAACTGTTTTTT.

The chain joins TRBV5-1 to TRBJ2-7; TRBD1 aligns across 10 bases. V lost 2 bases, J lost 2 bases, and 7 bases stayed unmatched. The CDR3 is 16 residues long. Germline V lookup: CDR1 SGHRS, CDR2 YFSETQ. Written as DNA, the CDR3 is TGCGCCAGCAGCTTCGAGCGGGGACAGGGGCCCTACGAGCAGTACTTC. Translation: CASSFERGQGPYEQYF.

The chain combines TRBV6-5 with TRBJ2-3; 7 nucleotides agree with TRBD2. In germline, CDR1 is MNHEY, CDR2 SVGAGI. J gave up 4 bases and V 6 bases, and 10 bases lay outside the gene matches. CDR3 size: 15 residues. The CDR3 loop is CASRGWGGGADTQYF. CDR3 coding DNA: TGTGCCAGCAGGGGCTGGGGGGGAGGGGCAGATACGCAGTATTTT.

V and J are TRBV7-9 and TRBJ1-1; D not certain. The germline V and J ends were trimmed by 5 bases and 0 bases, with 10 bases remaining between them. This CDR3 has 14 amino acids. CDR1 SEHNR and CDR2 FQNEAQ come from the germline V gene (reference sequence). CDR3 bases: TGTGCCAGCAGCCCCCGGTCCATGAACACTGAAGCTTTCTTT. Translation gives CASSPRSMNTEAFF.

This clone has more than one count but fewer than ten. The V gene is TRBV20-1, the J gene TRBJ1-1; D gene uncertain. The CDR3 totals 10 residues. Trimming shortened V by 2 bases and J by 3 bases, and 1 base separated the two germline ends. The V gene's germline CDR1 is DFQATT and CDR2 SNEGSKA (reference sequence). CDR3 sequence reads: CSARYTEAFF. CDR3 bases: TGCAGTGCTAGATACACTGAAGCTTTCTTT.

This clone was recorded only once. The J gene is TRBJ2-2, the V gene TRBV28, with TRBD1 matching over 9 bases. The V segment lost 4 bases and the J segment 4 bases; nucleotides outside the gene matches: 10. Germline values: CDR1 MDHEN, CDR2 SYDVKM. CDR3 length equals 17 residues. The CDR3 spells CASSWTGTGIGTGELFF. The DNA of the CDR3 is TGTGCCAGCAGTTGGACCGGGACAGGGATTGGCACCGGGGAGCTGTTTTTT.

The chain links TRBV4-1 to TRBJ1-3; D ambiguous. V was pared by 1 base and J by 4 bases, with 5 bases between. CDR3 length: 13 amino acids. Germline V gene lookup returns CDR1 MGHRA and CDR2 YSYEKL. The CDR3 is CASSQGLGNTIYF. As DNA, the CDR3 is TGCGCCAGCAGCCAAGGTTTAGGAAACACCATATATTTT.

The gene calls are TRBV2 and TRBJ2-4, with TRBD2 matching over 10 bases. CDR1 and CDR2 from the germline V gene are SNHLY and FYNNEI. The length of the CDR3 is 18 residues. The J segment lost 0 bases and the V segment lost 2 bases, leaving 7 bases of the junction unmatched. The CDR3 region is CASSERSGRLLAKNIQYF. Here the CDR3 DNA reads TGTGCCAGCAGTGAACGTAGCGGGAGGTTGCTAGCCAAAAACATTCAGTACTTC.

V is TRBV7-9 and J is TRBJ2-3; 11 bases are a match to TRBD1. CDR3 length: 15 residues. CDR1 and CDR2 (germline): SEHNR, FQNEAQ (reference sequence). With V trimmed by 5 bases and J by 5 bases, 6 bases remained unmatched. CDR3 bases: TGTGCCAGCAGCCCCTGGGACAGGGGGGTAGATACGCAGTATTTT. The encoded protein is CASSPWDRGVDTQYF.

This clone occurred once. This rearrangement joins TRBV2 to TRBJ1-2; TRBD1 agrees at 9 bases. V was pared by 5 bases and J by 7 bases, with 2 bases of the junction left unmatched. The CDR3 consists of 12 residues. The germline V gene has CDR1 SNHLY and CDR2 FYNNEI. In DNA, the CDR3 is TGTGCCAGCAGTCGGACAGGGGCTGGCTACACCTTC. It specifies CASSRTGAGYTF. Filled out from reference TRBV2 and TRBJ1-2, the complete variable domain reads EPEVTQTPSHQVTQMGQEVILRCVPISNHLYFYWYRQILGQKVEFLVSFYNNEISEKSEIFDDQFSVERPDGSNFTLKIRSTKLEDSAMYFCASSRTGAGYTFGSGTRLTVV.

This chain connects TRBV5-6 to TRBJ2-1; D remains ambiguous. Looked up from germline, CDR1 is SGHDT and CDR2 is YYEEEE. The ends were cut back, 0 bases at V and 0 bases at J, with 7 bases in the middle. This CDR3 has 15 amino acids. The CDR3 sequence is CASSLARSSYNEQFF. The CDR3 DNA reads TGTGCCAGCAGCTTGGCACGGAGCTCCTACAATGAGCAGTTCTTC.

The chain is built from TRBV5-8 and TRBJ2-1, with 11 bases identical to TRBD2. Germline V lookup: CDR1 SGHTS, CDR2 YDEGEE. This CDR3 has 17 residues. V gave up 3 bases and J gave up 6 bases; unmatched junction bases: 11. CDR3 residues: CASSSSRLAGKFNEQFF. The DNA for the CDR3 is TGTGCCAGCAGCTCCTCAAGACTAGCGGGGAAGTTCAATGAGCAGTTCTTC.